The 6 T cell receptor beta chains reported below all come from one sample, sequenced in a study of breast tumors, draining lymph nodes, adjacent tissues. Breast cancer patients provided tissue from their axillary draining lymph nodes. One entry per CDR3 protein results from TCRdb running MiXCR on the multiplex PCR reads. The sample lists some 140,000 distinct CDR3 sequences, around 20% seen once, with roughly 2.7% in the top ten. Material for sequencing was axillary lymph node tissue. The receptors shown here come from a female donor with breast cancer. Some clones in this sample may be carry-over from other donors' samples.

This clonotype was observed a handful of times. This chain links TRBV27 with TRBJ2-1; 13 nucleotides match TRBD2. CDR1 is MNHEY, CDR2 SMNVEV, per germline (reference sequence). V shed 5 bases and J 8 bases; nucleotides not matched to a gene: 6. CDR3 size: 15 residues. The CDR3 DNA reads TGTGCCAGCAGTCAAGGACTAGCGGGAGAGCATGAGCAGTTCTTC. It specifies CASSQGLAGEHEQFF.

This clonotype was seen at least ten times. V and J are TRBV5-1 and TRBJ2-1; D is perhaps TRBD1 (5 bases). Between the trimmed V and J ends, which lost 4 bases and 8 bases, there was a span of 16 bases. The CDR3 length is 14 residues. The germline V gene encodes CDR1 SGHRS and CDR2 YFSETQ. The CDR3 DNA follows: TGCGCCAGCAGCCCCTACAGGATAGAGGATGAGCAGTTCTTC. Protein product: CASSPYRIEDEQFF. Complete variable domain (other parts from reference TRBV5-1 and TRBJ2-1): KAGVTQTPRYLIKTRGQQVTLSCSPISGHRSVSWYQQTPGQGLQFLFEYFSETQRNKGNFPGRFSGRQFSNSRSEMNVSTLELGDSALYLCASSPYRIEDEQFFGPGTRLTVL.

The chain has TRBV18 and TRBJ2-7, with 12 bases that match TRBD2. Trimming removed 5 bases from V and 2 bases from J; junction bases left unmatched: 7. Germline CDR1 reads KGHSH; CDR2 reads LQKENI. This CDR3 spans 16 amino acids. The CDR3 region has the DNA TGTGCCAGCTCAGCTGCCCTAGCGGGAGGGACCTACGAGCAGTACTTC. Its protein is CASSAALAGGTYEQYF.

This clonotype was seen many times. The chain's CDR3 is CASRELARETQYF. CDR3 sequence (DNA): TGTGCCAGCAGGGAACTAGCGAGAGAGACCCAGTACTTC. The chain couples TRBV7-8 to TRBJ2-5; 7 bases map to TRBD2. V lost 6 bases to trimming and J lost 4 bases; unmatched junction nucleotides: 5. This CDR3 is built from 13 residues. Germline CDR1 and CDR2: SGHVS and FQNEAQ.

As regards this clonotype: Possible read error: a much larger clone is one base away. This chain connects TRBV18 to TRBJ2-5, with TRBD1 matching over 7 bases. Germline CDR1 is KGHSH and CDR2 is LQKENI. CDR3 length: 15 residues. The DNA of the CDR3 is TGTGCCAGCTCACCGCGAACAGGGGATTTGGAGACCCAGTCCTTC. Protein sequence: CASSPRTGDLETQSF.

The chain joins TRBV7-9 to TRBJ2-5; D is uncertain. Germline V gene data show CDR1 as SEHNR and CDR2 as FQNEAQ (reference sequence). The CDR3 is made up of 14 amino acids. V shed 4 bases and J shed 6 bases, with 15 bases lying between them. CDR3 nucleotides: TGTGCCAGCAGCTCCGTAGGGAATGAGAAGACCCAGTACTTC. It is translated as CASSSVGNEKTQYF.